This TCR beta chain derives from a study of T cells in Graves' hyperthyroidism and ophthalmopathy. RNA transcripts served as the template for amplifying TCR beta CDR3 regions. When the TCR CDR3 underwent first-round RT-PCR, the HTBI primer set was used. TCRdb itself ran the multiplex PCR reads through MiXCR, one entry per CDR3 protein. This table holds 280,000 or so distinct CDR3 sequences, about 25% found once. This clonotype was detected ten times or more. The CDR3 is made up of 17 amino acids. V lost 4 bases, J lost 3 bases, and 19 bases lay in between. The chain links TRBV12-3 or TRBV12-4 to TRBJ1-5; possibly TRBD1 for D (5 bases). The sequence derives from a man aged 40-50 years with Graves' hyperthyroidism that later progressed to Graves' ophthalmopathy. The sample comprised blood. The CDR3 DNA follows: TGTGCCAGCAGTTCGGGACCGGCCTTATCTTTCAATCAGCCCCAGCATTTT. Translated: CASSSGPALSFNQPQHF.